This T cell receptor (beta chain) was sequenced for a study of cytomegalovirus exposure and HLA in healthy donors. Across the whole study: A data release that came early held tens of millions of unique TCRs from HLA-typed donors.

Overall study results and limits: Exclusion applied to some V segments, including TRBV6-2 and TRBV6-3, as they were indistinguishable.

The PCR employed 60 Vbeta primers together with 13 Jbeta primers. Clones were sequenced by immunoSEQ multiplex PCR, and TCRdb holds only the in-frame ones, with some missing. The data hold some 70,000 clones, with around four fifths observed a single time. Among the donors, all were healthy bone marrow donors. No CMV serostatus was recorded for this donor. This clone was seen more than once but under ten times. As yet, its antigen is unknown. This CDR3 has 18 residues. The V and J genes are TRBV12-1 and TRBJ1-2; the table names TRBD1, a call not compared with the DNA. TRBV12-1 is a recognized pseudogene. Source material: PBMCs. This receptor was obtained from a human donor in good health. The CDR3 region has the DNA TGTGCCAGCAGCTATCGGACAGTATCAGGGCTGGCCTATTATGGCTACACCTTC. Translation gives CASSYRTVSGLAYYGYTF.